The text below deals with one T cell receptor (beta chain). Germline V CDR1 and CDR2: MDHEN, SYDVKM. This CDR3 is 13 amino acids long. V was shortened by 7 bases and J by 2 bases, with 12 bases between the two germline ends. This sample stems from a study of shared clonotypes between healthy human individuals. The method was immunoSEQ multiplex PCR; TCRdb's version includes in-frame clones alone and lacks a portion of them. In the table there are about 710,000 clones, around 78% of which are singletons. This TCR derives from a woman aged 25-40 years in good health. Sequenced: memory CD4+ T cells sorted from blood. This sample's subset: CD45RA-negative fraction. The V gene is TRBV28, the J gene TRBJ2-7; perhaps TRBD2 as D (5 bases). CDR3 DNA: TGTGCCAGCACCGGACTTATTGCCTACGAGCAGTACTTC. This codes for CASTGLIAYEQYF.